The T cell receptor (beta chain) under discussion was sequenced for a study of cytomegalovirus exposure and HLA in healthy donors. The CDR3 consists of 15 residues. CDR1 SGDLS and CDR2 YYNGEE come from the germline V gene. V was pared by 4 bases and J by 4 bases, with 10 bases of the junction left unmatched. This clone was observed once. Antigen specificity is unknown. The PCR used 60 Vbeta and 13 Jbeta primers. Generated by immunoSEQ multiplex PCR, the TCRdb table keeps only in-frame clones and is missing some. The sample has approximately 170,000 clones, over 75% seen once. General study points: Follow-up analysis later connected one missense variant in DCLRE1C with trimming of TCR beta V- and J-genes.

The donors gave bone marrow, and they were healthy. The clonotype was recovered from a female donor in good health and CMV-seronegative. The specimen was PBMCs. The V and J genes are TRBV9 and TRBJ1-2, with 7 bases aligning to TRBD1. CDR3 sequence reads: CASSPDRALSYGYTF. The CDR3 DNA is TGTGCCAGCAGCCCCGACAGGGCACTCAGCTATGGCTACACCTTC.